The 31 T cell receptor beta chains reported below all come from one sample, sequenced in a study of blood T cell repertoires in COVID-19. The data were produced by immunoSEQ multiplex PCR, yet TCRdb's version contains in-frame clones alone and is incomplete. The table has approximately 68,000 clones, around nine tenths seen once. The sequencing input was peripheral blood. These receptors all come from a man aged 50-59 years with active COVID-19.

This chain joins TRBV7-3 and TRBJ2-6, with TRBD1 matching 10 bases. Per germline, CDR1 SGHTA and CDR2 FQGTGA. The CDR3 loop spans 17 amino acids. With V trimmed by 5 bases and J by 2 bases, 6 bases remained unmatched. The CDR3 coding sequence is TGTGCCAGCAGCCTCCGACAGGGGGCGGCTGGGGCCAACGTCCTGACTTTC. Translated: CASSLRQGAAGANVLTF.

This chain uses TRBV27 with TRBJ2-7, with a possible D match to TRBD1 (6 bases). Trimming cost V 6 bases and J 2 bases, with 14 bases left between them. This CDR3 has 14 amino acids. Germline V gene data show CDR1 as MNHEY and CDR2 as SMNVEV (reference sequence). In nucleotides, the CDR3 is TGTGCCAGCAGCCTCTCCAGGGGCCCCTACGAGCAGTACTTC. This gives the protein CASSLSRGPYEQYF.

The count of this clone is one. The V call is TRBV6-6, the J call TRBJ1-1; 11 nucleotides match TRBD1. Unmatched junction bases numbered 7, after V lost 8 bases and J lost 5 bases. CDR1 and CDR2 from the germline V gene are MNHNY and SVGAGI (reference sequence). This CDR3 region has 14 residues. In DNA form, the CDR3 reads TGTGCCAGCCGAGGGACAGGGGGGGGTACTGAAGCTTTCTTT. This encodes CASRGTGGGTEAFF.

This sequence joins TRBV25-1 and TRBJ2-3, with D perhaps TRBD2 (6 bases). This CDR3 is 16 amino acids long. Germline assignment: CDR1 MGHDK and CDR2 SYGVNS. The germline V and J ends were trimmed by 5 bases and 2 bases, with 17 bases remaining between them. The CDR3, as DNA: TGTGCCAGCAGTTCGGACCGGGACTGGCCCACAGATACGCAGTATTTT. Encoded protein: CASSSDRDWPTDTQYF.

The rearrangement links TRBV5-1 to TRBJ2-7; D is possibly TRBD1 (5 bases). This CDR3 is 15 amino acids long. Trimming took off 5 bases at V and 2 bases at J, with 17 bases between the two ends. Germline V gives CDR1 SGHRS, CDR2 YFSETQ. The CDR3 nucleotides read TGCGCCAGCAGGACCGGACAAACCACAACCTACGAGCAGTACTTC. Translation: CASRTGQTTTYEQYF. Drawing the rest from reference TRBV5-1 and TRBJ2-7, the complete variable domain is KAGVTQTPRYLIKTRGQQVTLSCSPISGHRSVSWYQQTPGQGLQFLFEYFSETQRNKGNFPGRFSGRQFSNSRSEMNVSTLELGDSALYLCASRTGQTTTYEQYFGPGTRLTVT.

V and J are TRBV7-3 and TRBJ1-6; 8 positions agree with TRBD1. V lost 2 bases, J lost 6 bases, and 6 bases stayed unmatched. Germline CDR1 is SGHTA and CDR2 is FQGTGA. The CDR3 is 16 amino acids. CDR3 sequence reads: CASSLLGQGLNSPLHF. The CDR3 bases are TGTGCCAGCAGCTTATTAGGACAGGGACTTAATTCACCCCTCCACTTT.

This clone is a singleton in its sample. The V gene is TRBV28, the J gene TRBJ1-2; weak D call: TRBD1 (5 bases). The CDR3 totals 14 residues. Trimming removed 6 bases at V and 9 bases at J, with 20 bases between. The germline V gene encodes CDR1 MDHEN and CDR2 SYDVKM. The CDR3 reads CASRPGTTNFRYTF. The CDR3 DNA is TGTGCCAGCAGACCAGGGACTACGAATTTTCGCTACACCTTC.

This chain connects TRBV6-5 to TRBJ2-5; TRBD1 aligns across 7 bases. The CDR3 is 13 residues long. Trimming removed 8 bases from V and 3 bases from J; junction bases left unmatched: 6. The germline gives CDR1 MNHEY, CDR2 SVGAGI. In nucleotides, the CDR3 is TGTGCCAGCCGTCGTACAGGGGAAGAGACCCAGTACTTC. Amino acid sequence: CASRRTGEETQYF.

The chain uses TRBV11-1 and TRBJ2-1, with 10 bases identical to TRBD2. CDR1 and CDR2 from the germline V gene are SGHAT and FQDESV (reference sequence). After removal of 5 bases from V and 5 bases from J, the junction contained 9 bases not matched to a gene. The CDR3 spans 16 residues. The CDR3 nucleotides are TGTGCCAGCAGCACTTTCCTAGCGGGGGTCCACAATGAGCAGTTCTTC. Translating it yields CASSTFLAGVHNEQFF.

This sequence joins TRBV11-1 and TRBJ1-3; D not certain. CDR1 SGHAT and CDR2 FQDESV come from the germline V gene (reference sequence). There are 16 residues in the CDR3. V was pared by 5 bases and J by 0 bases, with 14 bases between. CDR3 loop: CASSPTRTFSGNTIYF. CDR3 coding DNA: TGTGCCAGCAGCCCGACTAGGACTTTCTCTGGAAACACCATATATTTT.

This CDR3 reads CASSPTSPETQYF. CDR3 nucleotides: TGTGCCAGCAGCCCGACTAGCCCAGAGACCCAGTACTTC. The V and J genes are TRBV2 and TRBJ2-5, with TRBD2 matching over 7 bases. V lost 6 bases to trimming and J lost 4 bases; unmatched junction nucleotides: 5. Germline CDR1 reads SNHLY; CDR2 reads FYNNEI. This CDR3 region has 13 residues. Looking up the rest from reference TRBV2 and TRBJ2-5 gives the full variable domain: EPEVTQTPSHQVTQMGQEVILRCVPISNHLYFYWYRQILGQKVEFLVSFYNNEISEKSEIFDDQFSVERPDGSNFTLKIRSTKLEDSAMYFCASSPTSPETQYFGPGTRLLVL.

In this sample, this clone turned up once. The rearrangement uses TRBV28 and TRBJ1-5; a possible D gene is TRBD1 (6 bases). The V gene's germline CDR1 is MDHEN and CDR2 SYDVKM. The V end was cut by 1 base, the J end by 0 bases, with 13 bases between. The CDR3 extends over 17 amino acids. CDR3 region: CASSLYGRGLSNQPQHF. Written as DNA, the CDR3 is TGTGCCAGCAGTTTATACGGCAGGGGCCTTAGCAATCAGCCCCAGCATTTT. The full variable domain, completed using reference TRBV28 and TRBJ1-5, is DVKVTQSSRYLVKRTGEKVFLECVQDMDHENMFWYRQDPGLGLRLIYFSYDVKMKEKGDIPEGYSVSREKKERFSLILESASTNQTSMYLCASSLYGRGLSNQPQHFGDGTRLSIL.

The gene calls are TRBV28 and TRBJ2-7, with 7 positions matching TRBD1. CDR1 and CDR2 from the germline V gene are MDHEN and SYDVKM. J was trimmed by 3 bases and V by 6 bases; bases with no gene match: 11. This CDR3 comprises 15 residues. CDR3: CASRPALAGGYEQYF. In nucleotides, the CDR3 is TGTGCCAGCAGACCCGCCCTTGCAGGGGGCTACGAGCAGTACTTC.

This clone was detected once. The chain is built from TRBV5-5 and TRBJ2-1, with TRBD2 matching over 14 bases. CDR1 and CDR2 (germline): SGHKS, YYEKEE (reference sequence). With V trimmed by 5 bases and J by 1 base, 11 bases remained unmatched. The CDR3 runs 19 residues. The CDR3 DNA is TGTGCCAGCAGGGGTGGACTAGCGGGAGGCACAGCGTCCTACAATGAGCAGTTCTTC. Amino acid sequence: CASRGGLAGGTASYNEQFF.

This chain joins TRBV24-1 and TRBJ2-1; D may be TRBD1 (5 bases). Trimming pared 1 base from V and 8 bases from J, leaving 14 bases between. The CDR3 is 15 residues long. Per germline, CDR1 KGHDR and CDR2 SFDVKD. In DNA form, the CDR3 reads TGTGCCACCAGTGATTTAGGGCAGGGCTCCGATGAGCAGTTCTTC. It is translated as CATSDLGQGSDEQFF.

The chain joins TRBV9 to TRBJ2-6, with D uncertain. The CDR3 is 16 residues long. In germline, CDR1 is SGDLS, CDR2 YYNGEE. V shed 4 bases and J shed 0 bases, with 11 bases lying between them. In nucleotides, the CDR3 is TGTGCCAGCAGCCCTATTTTAGCCTCTGGGGCCAACGTCCTGACTTTC. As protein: CASSPILASGANVLTF.

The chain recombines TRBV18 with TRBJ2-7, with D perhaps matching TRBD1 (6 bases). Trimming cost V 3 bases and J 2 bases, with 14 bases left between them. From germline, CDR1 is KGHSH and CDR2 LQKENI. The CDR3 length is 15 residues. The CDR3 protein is CASSPGQGGTYEQYF. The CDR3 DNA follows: TGTGCCAGCTCACCTGGACAAGGGGGAACCTACGAGCAGTACTTC.

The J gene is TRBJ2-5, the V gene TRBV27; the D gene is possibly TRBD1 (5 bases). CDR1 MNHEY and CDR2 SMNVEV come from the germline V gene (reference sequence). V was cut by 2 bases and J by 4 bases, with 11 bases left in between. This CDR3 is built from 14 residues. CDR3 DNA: TGTGCCAGCAGTTTACGTATTGGGGCAGAGACCCAGTACTTC. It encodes CASSLRIGAETQYF.

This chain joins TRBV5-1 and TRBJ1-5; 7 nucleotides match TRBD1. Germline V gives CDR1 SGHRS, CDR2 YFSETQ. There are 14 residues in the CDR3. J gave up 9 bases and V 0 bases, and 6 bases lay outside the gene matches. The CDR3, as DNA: TGCGCCAGCAGCTTGGAAGCAGGGGGTGGGCCCCAGCATTTT. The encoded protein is CASSLEAGGGPQHF. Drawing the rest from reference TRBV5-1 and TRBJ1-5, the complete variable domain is KAGVTQTPRYLIKTRGQQVTLSCSPISGHRSVSWYQQTPGQGLQFLFEYFSETQRNKGNFPGRFSGRQFSNSRSEMNVSTLELGDSALYLCASSLEAGGGPQHFGDGTRLSIL.

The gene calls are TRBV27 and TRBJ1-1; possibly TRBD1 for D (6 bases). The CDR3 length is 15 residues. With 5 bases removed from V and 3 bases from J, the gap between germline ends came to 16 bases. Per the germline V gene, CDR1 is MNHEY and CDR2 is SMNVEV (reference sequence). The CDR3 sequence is CASSIQTGPDTEAFF. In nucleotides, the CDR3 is TGTGCCAGCAGTATACAAACAGGGCCAGACACTGAAGCTTTCTTT.

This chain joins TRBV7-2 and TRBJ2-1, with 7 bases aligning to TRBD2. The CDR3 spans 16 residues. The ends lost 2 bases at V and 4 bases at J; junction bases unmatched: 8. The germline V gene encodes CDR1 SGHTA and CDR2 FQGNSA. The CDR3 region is CASSLFRASGYNEQFF. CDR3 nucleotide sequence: TGTGCCAGCAGCTTATTCCGGGCTAGCGGTTACAATGAGCAGTTCTTC.

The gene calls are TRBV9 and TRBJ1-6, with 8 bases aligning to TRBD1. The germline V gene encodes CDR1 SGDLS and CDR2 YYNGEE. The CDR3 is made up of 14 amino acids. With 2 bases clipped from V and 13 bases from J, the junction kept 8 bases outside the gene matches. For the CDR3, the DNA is TGTGCCAGCAGCGTTACAGGGGGTGATAAGCCCCTCCACTTT. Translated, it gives CASSVTGGDKPLHF.

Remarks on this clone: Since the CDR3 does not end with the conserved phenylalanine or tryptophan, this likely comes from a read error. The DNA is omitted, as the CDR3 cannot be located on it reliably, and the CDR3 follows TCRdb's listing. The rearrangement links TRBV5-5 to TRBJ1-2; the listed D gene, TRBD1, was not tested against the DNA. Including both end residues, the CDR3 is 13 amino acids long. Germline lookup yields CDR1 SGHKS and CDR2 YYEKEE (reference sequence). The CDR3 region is CASSGGQGATYRL.

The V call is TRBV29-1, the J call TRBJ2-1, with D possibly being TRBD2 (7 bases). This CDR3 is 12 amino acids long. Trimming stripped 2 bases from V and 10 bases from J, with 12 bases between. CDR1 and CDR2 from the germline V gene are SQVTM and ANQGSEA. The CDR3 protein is CSVERGGEEQFF. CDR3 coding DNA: TGCAGCGTTGAAAGGGGGGGGGAGGAGCAGTTCTTC.

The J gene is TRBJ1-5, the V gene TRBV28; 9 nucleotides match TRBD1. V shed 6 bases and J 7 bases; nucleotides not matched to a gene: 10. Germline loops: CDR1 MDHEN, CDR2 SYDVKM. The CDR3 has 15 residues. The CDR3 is CASSLGQGYRQPQHF. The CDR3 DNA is TGTGCCAGCAGCTTGGGACAGGGATATCGACAGCCCCAGCATTTT.

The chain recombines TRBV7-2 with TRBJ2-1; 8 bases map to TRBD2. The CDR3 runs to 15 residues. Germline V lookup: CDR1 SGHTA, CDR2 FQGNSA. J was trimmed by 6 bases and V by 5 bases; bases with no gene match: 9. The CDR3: CASSPGGGQTNEQFF. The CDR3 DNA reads TGTGCCAGCAGCCCCGGGGGGGGACAAACCAATGAGCAGTTCTTC.

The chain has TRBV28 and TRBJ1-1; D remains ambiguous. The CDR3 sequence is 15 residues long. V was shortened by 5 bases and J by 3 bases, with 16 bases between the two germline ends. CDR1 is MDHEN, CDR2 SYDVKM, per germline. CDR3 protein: CASSPALTRDTEAFF. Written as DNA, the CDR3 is TGTGCCAGCAGTCCCGCTTTAACTAGGGACACTGAAGCTTTCTTT.

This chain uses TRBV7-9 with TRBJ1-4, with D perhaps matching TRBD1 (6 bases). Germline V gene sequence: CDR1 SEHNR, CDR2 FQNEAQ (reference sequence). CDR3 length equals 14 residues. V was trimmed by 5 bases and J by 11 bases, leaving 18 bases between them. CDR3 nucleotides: TGTGCCAGCAGCCTGGGACATCCCACCGGGAAACTGTTTTTT. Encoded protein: CASSLGHPTGKLFF.

Here the CDR3 DNA reads TGCGCCAGCAGCCAAGGACAGGGGGCATACCCTGGAAACACCATATATTTT. Protein: CASSQGQGAYPGNTIYF. The chain uses TRBV4-1 and TRBJ1-3; TRBD1 matches at 10 bases. Trimming took 1 base from V and 2 from J; bases not matched to a gene: 5. Germline CDR1 is MGHRA and CDR2 is YSYEKL. The CDR3 contains 17 residues.

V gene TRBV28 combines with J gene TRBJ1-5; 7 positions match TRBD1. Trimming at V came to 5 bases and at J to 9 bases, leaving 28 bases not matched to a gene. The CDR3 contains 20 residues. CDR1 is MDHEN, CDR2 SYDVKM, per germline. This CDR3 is CASSTHRQGVKLNGILPQHF. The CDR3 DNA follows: TGTGCCAGCAGTACCCACCGACAGGGAGTAAAGTTAAACGGGATCTTGCCCCAGCATTTT.

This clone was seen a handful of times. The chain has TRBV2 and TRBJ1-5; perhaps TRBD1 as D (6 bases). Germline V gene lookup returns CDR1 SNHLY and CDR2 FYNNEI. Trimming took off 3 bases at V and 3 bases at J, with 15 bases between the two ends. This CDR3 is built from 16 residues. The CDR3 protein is CASSDRTQGPNQPQHF. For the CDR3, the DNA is TGTGCCAGCAGTGATCGCACCCAGGGGCCCAATCAGCCCCAGCATTTT.